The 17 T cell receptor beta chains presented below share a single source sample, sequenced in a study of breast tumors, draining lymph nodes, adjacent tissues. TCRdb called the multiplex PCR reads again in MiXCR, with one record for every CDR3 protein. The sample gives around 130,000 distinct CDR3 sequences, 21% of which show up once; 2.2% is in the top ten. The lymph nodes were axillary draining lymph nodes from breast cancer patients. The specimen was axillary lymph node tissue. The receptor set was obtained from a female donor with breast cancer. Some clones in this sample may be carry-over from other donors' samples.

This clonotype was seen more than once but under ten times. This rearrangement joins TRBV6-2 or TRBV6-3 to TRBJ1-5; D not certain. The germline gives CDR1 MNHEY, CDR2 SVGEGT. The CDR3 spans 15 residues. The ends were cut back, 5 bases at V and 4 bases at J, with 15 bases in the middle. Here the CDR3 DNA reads TGTGCCAGCAGTAAACCACAGTTGGGGAATCAGCCCCAGCATTTT. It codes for CASSKPQLGNQPQHF.

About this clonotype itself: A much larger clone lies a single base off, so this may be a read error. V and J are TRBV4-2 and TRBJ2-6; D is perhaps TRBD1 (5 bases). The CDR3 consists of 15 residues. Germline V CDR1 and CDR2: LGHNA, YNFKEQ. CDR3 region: CASSQDSSGADVLTF. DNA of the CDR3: TGTGCCAGCAGCCAAGACAGCTCTGGGGCCGACGTCCTGACTTTC.

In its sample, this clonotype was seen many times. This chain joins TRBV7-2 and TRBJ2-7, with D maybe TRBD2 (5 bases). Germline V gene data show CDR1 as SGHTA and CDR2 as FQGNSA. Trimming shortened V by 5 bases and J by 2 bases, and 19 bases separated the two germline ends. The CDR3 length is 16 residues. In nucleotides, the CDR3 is TGTGCCAGCAGCCCCGATCGGAGGTCCCACCCCTACGAGCAGTACTTC. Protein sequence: CASSPDRRSHPYEQYF.

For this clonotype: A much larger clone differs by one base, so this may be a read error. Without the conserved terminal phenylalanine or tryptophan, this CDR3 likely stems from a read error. The CDR3, as DNA: TGTGCCAGCGGAAGTGGGCCCTACGAGCAGTACCTC. Amino acid sequence: CASGSGPYEQYL. The gene calls are TRBV5-6 and TRBJ2-7; D is unresolved. Trimming cost V 7 bases and J 2 bases, with 10 bases left between them. The CDR3 covers 12 residues. CDR1 and CDR2 from the germline V gene are SGHDT and YYEEEE.

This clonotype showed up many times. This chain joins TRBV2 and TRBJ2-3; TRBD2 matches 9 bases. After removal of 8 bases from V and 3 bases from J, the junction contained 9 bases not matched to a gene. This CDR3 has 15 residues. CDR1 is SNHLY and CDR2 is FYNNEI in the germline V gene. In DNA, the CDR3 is TGTGCCAGCTCCCCCGGACTAGCGTCTACAGATACGCAGTATTTT. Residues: CASSPGLASTDTQYF.

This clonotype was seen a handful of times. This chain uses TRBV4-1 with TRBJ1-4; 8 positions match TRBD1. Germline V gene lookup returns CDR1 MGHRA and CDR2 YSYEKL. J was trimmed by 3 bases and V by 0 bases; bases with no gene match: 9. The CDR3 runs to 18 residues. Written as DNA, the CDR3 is TGCGCCAGCAGCCAAGAAGAAGGTGGGACAGGTTCTAATGAAAAACTGTTTTTT. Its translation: CASSQEEGGTGSNEKLFF.

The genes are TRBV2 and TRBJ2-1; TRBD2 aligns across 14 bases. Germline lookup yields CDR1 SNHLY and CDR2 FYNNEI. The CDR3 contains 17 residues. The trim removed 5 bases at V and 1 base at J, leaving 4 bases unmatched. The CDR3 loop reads CASSLTSGRGSYNEQFF. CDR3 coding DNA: TGTGCCAGCAGTTTGACTAGCGGGAGGGGATCCTACAATGAGCAGTTCTTC.

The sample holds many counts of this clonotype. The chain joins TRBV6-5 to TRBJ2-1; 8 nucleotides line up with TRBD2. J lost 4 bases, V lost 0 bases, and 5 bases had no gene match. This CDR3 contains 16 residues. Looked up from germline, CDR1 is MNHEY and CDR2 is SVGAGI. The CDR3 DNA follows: TGTGCCAGCAGTTACTCGCCTAGCGGGCCTTACAATGAGCAGTTCTTC. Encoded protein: CASSYSPSGPYNEQFF.

The chain's CDR3 is CASSFLTLIYRDGYTF. The CDR3 DNA follows: TGTGCCAGCAGCTTCCTGACCCTCATCTACAGGGATGGCTACACCTTC. The chain recombines TRBV5-6 with TRBJ1-2, with D possibly being TRBD1 (6 bases). The CDR3 contains 16 residues. The ends were cut back, 2 bases at V and 6 bases at J, with 20 bases in the middle. CDR1 is SGHDT and CDR2 is YYEEEE in the germline V gene.

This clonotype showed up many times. The CDR3 DNA reads TGCAGTGTACGGCCTGGAACAAATCAGCCCCAGCATTTT. This gives the protein CSVRPGTNQPQHF. V and J are TRBV20-1 and TRBJ1-5, with unresolved D. Trimming shortened V by 7 bases and J by 4 bases, and 14 bases separated the two germline ends. The CDR3 extends over 13 amino acids. CDR1 DFQATT and CDR2 SNEGSKA come from the germline V gene (reference sequence).

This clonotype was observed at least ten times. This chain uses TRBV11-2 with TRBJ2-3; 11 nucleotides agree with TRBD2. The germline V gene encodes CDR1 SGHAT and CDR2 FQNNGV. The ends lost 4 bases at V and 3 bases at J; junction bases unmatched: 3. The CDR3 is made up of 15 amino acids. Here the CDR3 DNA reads TGTGCCAGCAGCTCCCTAGCGGGAGGAACAGATACGCAGTATTTT. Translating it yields CASSSLAGGTDTQYF.

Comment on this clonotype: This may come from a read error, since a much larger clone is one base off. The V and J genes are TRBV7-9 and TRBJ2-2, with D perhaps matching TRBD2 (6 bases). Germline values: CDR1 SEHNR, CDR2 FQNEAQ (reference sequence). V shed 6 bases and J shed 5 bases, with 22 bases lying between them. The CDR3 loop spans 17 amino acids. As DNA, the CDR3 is TGTGCCAGCAGTCCTTTCTCTGATGGCGGGGAGACCGGGGAGCTGTTTTTT. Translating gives CASSPFSDGGETGELFF. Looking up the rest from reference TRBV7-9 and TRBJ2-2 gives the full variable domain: DTGVSQNPRHKITKRGQNVTFRCDPISEHNRLYWYRQTLGQGPEFLTYFQNEAQLEKSRLLSDRFSAERPKGSFSTLEIQRTEQGDSAMYLCASSPFSDGGETGELFFGEGSRLTVL.

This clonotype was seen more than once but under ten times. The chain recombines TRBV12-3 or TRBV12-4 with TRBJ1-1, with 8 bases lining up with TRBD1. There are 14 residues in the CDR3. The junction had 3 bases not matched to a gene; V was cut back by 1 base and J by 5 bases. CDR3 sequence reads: CASSLVQGATEAFF. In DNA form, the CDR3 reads TGTGCCAGCAGTTTAGTGCAGGGGGCGACTGAAGCTTTCTTT.

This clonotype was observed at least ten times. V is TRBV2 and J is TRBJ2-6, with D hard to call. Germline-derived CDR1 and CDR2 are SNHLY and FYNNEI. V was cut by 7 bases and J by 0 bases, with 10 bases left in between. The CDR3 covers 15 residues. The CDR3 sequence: CASTGPTSGANVLTF. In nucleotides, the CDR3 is TGTGCCAGCACCGGGCCCACCTCTGGGGCCAACGTCCTGACTTTC. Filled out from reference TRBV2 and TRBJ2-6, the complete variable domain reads EPEVTQTPSHQVTQMGQEVILRCVPISNHLYFYWYRQILGQKVEFLVSFYNNEISEKSEIFDDQFSVERPDGSNFTLKIRSTKLEDSAMYFCASTGPTSGANVLTFGAGSRLTVL.

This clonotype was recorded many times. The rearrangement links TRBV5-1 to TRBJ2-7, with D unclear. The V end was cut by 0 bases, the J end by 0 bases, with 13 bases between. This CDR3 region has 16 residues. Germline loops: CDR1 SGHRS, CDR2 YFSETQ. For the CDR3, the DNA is TGCGCCAGCAGCTTGGCCCTGGGTCTCGCCTCCTACGAGCAGTACTTC. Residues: CASSLALGLASYEQYF.

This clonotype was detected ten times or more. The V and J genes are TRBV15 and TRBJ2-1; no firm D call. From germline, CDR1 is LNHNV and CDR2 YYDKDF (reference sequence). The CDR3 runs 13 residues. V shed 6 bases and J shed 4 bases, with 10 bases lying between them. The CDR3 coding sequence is TGTGCCACCAGAGTTGGTTTTTACAATGAGCAGTTCTTC. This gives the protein CATRVGFYNEQFF.

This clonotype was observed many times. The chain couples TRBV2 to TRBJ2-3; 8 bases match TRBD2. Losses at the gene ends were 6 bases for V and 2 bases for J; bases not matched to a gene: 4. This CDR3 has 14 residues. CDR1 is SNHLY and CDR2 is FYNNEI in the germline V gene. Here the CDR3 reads CASRIAGNTDTQYF. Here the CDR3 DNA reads TGTGCCAGCAGAATAGCGGGGAACACAGATACGCAGTATTTT.